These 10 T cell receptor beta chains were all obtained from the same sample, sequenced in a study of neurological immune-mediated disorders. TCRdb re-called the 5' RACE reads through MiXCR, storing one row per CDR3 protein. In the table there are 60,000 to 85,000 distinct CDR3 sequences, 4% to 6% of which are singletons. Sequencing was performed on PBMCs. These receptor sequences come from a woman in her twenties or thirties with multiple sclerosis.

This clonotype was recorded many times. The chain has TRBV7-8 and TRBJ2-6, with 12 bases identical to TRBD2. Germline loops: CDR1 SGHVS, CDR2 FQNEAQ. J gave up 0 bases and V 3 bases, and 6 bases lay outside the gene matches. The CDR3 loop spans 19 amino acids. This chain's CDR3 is CASSLRLAGVPSGANVLTF. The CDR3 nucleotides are TGTGCCAGCAGCTTGAGACTAGCGGGAGTCCCCTCTGGGGCCAACGTCCTGACTTTC.

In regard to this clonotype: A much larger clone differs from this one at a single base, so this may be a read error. The CDR3 spells CDSSLDGGELFF. The CDR3 nucleotides are TGCGACAGCAGCTTGGATGGCGGGGAGCTGTTTTTT. This sequence joins TRBV5-1 and TRBJ2-2; D is uncertain. The germline V gene has CDR1 SGHRS and CDR2 YFSETQ. CDR3 length: 12 amino acids.

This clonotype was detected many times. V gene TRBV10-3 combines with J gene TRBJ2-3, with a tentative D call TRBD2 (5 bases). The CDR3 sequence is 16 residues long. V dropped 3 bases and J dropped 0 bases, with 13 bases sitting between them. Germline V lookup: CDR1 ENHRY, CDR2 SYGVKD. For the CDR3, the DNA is TGTGCCATCAGTGACGGCGGGCACTATAGCACAGATACGCAGTATTTT. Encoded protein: CAISDGGHYSTDTQYF.

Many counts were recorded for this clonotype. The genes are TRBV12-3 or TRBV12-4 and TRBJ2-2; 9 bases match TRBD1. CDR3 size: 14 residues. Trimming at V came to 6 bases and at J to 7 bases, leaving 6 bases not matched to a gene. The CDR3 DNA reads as TGTGCCAGCAGGCCAACAGGGGGCTTCGGGGAGCTGTTTTTT. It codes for CASRPTGGFGELFF.

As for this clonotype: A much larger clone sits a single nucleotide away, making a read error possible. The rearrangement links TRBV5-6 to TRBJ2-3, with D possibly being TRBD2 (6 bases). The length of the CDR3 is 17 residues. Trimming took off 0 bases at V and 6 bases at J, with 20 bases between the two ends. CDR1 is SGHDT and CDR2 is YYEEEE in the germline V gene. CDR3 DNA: TGTGCCAGCAGCTTGGGGATTCGGAGCGGGTGGGCGGATACGCAGTATTTT. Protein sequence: CASSLGIRSGWADTQYF.

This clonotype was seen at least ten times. Written as DNA, the CDR3 is TGCAGTGCTTTAGCATATGGTCGGTCCTACGAGCAGTACTTC. Encoded protein: CSALAYGRSYEQYF. V and J are TRBV20-1 and TRBJ2-7; D is unresolved. Germline V lookup: CDR1 DFQATT, CDR2 SNEGSKA (reference sequence). This CDR3 has 14 residues. Trimming removed 5 bases at V and 1 base at J, with 15 bases between.

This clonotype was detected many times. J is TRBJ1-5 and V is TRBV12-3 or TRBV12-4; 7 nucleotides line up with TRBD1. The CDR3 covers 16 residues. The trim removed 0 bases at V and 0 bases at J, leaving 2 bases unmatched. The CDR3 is CASSLATGISNQPQHF. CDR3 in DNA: TGTGCCAGCAGTTTAGCGACAGGGATTAGCAATCAGCCCCAGCATTTT.

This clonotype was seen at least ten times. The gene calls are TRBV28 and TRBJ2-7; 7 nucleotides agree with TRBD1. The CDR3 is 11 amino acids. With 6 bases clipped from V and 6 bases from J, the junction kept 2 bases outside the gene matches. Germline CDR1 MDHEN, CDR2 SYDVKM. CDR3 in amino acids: CASSHRGEQYF. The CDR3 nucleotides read TGTGCCAGCAGCCACAGGGGCGAGCAGTACTTC.

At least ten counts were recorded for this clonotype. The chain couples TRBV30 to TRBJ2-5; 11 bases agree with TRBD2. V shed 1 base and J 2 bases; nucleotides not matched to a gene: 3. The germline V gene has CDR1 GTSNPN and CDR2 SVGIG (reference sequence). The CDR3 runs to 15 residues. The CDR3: CAWSAGLAVQETQYF. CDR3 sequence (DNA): TGTGCCTGGAGTGCGGGACTAGCGGTACAAGAGACCCAGTACTTC.

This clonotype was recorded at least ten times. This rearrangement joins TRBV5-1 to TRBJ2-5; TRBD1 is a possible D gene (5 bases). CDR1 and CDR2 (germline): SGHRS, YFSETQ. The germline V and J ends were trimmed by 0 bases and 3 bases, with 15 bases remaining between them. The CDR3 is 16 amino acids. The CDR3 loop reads CASSLENRIGEETQYF. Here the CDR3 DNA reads TGCGCCAGCAGCTTGGAAAACAGGATTGGAGAAGAGACCCAGTACTTC.